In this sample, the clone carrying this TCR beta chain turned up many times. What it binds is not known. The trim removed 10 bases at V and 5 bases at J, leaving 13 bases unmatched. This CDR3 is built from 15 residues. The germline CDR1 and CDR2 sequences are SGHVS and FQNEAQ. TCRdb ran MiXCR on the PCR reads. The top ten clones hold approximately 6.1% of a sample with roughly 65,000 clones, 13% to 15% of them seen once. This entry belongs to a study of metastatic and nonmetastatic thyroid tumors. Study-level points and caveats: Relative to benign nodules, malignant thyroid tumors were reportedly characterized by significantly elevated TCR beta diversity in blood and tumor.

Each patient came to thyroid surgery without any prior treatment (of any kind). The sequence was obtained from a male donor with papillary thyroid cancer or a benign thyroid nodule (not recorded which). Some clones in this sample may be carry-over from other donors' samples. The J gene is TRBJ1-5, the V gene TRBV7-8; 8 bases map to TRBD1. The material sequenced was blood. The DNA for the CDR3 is TGTGCCACCAACCGGGACAGGTTTTTCGATCAGCCCCAGCATTTT. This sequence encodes CATNRDRFFDQPQHF.